This TCR beta chain was sequenced for a study of cytomegalovirus exposure and HLA in healthy donors. Across the whole study: Of the donors genotyped, several hundred in all, 75% to 90% fell in the Caucasian-associated ancestry cluster.

The sample holds one count of this clone. Its antigen is currently unknown. This PCR relied on a set of 60 Vbeta primers and 13 Jbeta primers. The repertoire was sequenced with immunoSEQ multiplex PCR; TCRdb's copy has only in-frame clones and lacks some. The sample yields approximately 140,000 clones, 88% seen once. The CDR3 is 15 residues long. V gave up 4 bases and J gave up 4 bases; unmatched junction bases: 6. Germline CDR1 reads SGHNT; CDR2 reads YYREEE (reference sequence). Study observations and caveats: The study listed roughly 160 cytomegalovirus-associated TCR beta chains. Later analysis found that TCR beta chains associated with HLA were more clonally expanded than other, equally common chains. Apart from CMV serostatus, no immune exposure information was available.

The chain couples TRBV5-4 to TRBJ2-1; 9 positions match TRBD2. Sequenced input: PBMCs. This sequence was found in a woman aged 40-49 years in good health and CMV-seronegative. CDR3 DNA: TGTGCCAGCAGCCCGGATAGCGGGAGATACAATGAGCAGTTCTTC. It yields the protein CASSPDSGRYNEQFF.